These 8 T cell receptor beta chains share one sample of origin, sequenced in a study of blood T cell repertoires in COVID-19. TCRdb's table, derived via immunoSEQ multiplex PCR, lists solely in-frame clones and lacks some. Altogether around 250,000 clones are present, over 75% being singletons, with the ten largest covering about 0.7%. Sample: peripheral blood. The receptors shown here come from a human donor in a cohort sampled during active COVID-19.

This clone occurred once. This chain connects TRBV9 to TRBJ2-1, with 10 bases fitting TRBD2. Germline V gene sequence: CDR1 SGDLS, CDR2 YYNGEE. This CDR3 comprises 16 residues. V lost 4 bases and J lost 4; bases outside the gene matches: 8. The CDR3 DNA reads TGTGCCAGCAGCTCGCTAGCGGGAGTGGGGTACAATGAGCAGTTCTTC. Translation: CASSSLAGVGYNEQFF.

The chain is built from TRBV19 and TRBJ1-2; D may be TRBD1 (6 bases). This CDR3 contains 11 residues. Germline V CDR1 and CDR2: LNHDA, SQIVND (reference sequence). The V end was cut by 6 bases, the J end by 13 bases, with 15 bases between. This CDR3 reads CASSARGGFTF. In DNA, the CDR3 is TGTGCCAGTAGCGCCAGGGGTGGGTTCACCTTC.

This chain uses TRBV12-3 or TRBV12-4 with TRBJ2-5, with a tentative D call TRBD2 (7 bases). This CDR3 comprises 13 residues. V was pared by 9 bases and J by 2 bases, with 13 bases between. CDR3 residues: CASRGAVQETQYF. CDR3 DNA: TGTGCCAGTCGGGGGGCGGTACAAGAGACCCAGTACTTC.

V is TRBV6-1 and J is TRBJ1-4, with TRBD1 identical over 7 bases. Germline V gene lookup returns CDR1 MNHNS and CDR2 SASEGT. This CDR3 region has 15 residues. J was trimmed by 5 bases and V by 3 bases; bases with no gene match: 6. CDR3 protein: CASSDRQGRNEKLFF. As DNA, the CDR3 is TGTGCCAGCAGTGACAGACAGGGTCGGAATGAAAAACTGTTTTTT.

The CDR3 region has the DNA TGTGCCAGCAGTTTCGACCCCAGGGGGTCCTATGGCTACACCTTC. Protein: CASSFDPRGSYGYTF. The chain links TRBV27 to TRBJ1-2, with 7 bases lining up with TRBD1. This CDR3 region has 15 residues. Germline V gene data show CDR1 as MNHEY and CDR2 as SMNVEV (reference sequence). The V gene end was trimmed by 3 bases and the J gene end by 4 bases; junction bases not matched to a gene: 8.

This clone was recorded once. The V and J genes are TRBV15 and TRBJ1-5; 7 bases agree with TRBD1. The CDR3 runs to 16 residues. CDR1 and CDR2 from the germline V gene are LNHNV and YYDKDF (reference sequence). V dropped 1 base and J dropped 4; count of bases not matched to a gene: 7. Here the CDR3 DNA reads TGTGCCACCAGCAGAGCCCCCGGGACAGTAAATCAGCCCCAGCATTTT. As protein: CATSRAPGTVNQPQHF.

CDR3 sequence (DNA): TGTGCCAGCAGCAAAGACCAGGGGGCCACCAATCAGCCCCAGCATTTT. Translated: CASSKDQGATNQPQHF. The genes are TRBV7-8 and TRBJ1-5; 8 bases agree with TRBD1. Germline CDR1 reads SGHVS; CDR2 reads FQNEAQ. The J segment lost 3 bases and the V segment lost 5 bases, leaving 9 bases of the junction unmatched. The CDR3 has 16 amino acids.

V and J are TRBV3-1 (or the pseudogene TRBV3-2) and TRBJ1-6; weak D call: TRBD1 (6 bases). V lost 4 bases and J lost 8, with 15 bases in between. The CDR3 length is 15 residues. CDR1 and CDR2 (germline): LGHDT, YNNKEL (reference sequence). The CDR3 region is CASSRNRVGYSPLHF. The CDR3 region has the DNA TGTGCCAGCAGCCGGAACAGGGTTGGTTATTCACCCCTCCACTTT.